Shown below are 8 T cell receptor beta chains from a single sample sequenced in a study of blood T cell repertoires in COVID-19. Method: immunoSEQ multiplex PCR; TCRdb's copy keeps in-frame clones and lacks some. Here the sample spans around 100,000 clones, 85% being singletons. The sequencing sample was made of peripheral blood. Receptors were obtained from an older woman with active or convalescent COVID-19.

This sequence joins TRBV12-3 or TRBV12-4 and TRBJ1-5; D is possibly TRBD1 (6 bases). V was shortened by 3 bases and J by 5 bases, with 8 bases between the two germline ends. The CDR3 contains 13 residues. The CDR3 here is CASSFRTDQPQHF. CDR3 nucleotides: TGTGCCAGCAGTTTCCGGACAGATCAGCCCCAGCATTTT.

The genes are TRBV7-9 and TRBJ1-6; 9 bases are shared with TRBD1. Per the germline V gene, CDR1 is SEHNR and CDR2 is FQNEAQ (reference sequence). This CDR3 has 14 residues. V shed 5 bases, J shed 6 bases, and the junction held 2 bases outside the gene matches. The CDR3 sequence: CASSRGQGNSPLHF. DNA of the CDR3: TGTGCCAGCAGCCGGGGACAGGGTAATTCACCCCTCCACTTT.

J is TRBJ1-3 and V is TRBV7-2; tentatively, D is TRBD1 (5 bases). CDR3 length: 15 amino acids. Trimming removed 3 bases from V and 4 bases from J, with 13 bases in between. The germline gives CDR1 SGHTA, CDR2 FQGNSA. The CDR3 is CASSLTASAGNTIYF. CDR3 sequence (DNA): TGTGCCAGCAGCTTGACAGCTTCGGCCGGAAACACCATATATTTT.

This chain joins TRBV19 and TRBJ2-7; possibly TRBD2 for D (5 bases). V was clipped by 5 bases and J by 9 bases, with 17 bases between them. The CDR3 totals 13 residues. Germline CDR1 reads LNHDA; CDR2 reads SQIVND (reference sequence). This chain's CDR3 is CASSQALKSGQYF. CDR3 nucleotide sequence: TGTGCCAGTAGTCAGGCCCTCAAAAGCGGGCAGTACTTC.

The CDR3 region has the DNA TGTGCCAGTAGTACTGCTGGTGGCGATACGCAGTATTTT. Amino acid sequence: CASSTAGGDTQYF. The V gene is TRBV19, the J gene TRBJ2-3; D gene unclear. Deletions cut 4 bases from V and 6 bases from J, with 11 bases between. The CDR3 is 13 residues long. Germline lookup yields CDR1 LNHDA and CDR2 SQIVND (reference sequence).

The rearrangement uses TRBV5-1 and TRBJ2-7; tentatively, D is TRBD1 (6 bases). The germline V and J ends were trimmed by 6 bases and 2 bases, with 18 bases remaining between them. This CDR3 comprises 15 residues. Germline loops: CDR1 SGHRS, CDR2 YFSETQ. The CDR3 DNA sequence: TGCGCCAGCACCCCCATTGCAGGGGCAACCTACGAGCAGTACTTC. Translating it yields CASTPIAGATYEQYF. Drawing the rest from reference TRBV5-1 and TRBJ2-7, the complete variable domain is KAGVTQTPRYLIKTRGQQVTLSCSPISGHRSVSWYQQTPGQGLQFLFEYFSETQRNKGNFPGRFSGRQFSNSRSEMNVSTLELGDSALYLCASTPIAGATYEQYFGPGTRLTVT.

The rearrangement uses TRBV10-3 and TRBJ1-1; no definite D call. The CDR3 extends over 14 amino acids. Trimming shortened V by 0 bases and J by 0 bases, and 5 bases separated the two germline ends. In germline, CDR1 is ENHRY, CDR2 SYGVKD. The CDR3, as DNA: TGTGCCATCAGTGAGTCGTCCGTGAACACTGAAGCTTTCTTT. This gives the protein CAISESSVNTEAFF.

V gene TRBV18 combines with J gene TRBJ1-4, with a possible D match to TRBD1 (5 bases). Trimming pared 5 bases from V and 1 base from J, leaving 11 bases between. The CDR3 is 15 residues long. The V gene's germline CDR1 is KGHSH and CDR2 LQKENI. This chain's CDR3 is CASSIQGLTNEKLFF. The CDR3 DNA reads TGTGCCAGCTCAATCCAGGGTTTAACTAATGAAAAACTGTTTTTT.